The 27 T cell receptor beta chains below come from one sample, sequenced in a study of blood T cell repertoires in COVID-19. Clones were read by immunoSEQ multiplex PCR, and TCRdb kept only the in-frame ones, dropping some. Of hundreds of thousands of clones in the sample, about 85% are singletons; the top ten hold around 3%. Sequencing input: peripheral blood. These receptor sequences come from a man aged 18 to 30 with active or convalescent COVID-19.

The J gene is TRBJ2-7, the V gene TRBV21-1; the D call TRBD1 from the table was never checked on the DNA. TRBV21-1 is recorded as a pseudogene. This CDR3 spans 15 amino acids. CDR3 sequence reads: CAKLSRDRRYYEQYF. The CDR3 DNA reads TGTGCCAAACTTAGCCGGGACAGAAGATACTACGAGCAGTACTTC.

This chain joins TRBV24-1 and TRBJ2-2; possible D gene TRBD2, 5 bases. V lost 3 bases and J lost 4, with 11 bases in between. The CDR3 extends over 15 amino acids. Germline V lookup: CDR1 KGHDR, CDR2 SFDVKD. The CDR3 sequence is CATSDPGNPTGELFF. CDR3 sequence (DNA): TGTGCCACCAGTGATCCGGGGAACCCCACCGGGGAGCTGTTTTTT.

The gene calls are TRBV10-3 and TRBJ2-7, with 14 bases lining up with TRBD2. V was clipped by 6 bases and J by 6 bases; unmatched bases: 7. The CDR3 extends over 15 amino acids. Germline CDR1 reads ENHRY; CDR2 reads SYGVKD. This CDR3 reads CAISGGLAGESEQYF. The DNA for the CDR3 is TGTGCCATCAGCGGGGGACTAGCGGGGGAAAGCGAGCAGTACTTC.

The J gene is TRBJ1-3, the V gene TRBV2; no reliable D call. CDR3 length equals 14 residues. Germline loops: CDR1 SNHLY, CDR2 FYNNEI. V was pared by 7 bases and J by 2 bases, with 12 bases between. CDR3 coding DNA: TGTGCCAGCACCCCTCCAGTCCCTGGAAACACCATATATTTT. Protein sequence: CASTPPVPGNTIYF.

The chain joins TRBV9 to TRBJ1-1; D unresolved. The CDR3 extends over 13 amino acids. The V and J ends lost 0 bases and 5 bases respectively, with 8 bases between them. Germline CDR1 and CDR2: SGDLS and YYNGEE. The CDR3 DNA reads TGTGCCAGCAGCGTAGAAGTCGCGACTGAAGCTTTCTTT. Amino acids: CASSVEVATEAFF. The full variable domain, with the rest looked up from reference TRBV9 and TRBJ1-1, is DSGVTQTPKHLITATGQRVTLRCSPRSGDLSVYWYQQSLDQGLQFLIQYYNGEERAKGNILERFSAQQFPDLHSELNLSSLELGDSALYFCASSVEVATEAFFGQGTRLTVV.

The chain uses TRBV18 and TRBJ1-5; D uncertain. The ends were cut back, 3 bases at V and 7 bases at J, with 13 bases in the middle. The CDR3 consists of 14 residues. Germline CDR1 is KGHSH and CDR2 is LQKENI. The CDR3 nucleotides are TGTGCCAGCTCACCCAGTCTTGAGGGACAGCCCCAGCATTTT. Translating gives CASSPSLEGQPQHF.

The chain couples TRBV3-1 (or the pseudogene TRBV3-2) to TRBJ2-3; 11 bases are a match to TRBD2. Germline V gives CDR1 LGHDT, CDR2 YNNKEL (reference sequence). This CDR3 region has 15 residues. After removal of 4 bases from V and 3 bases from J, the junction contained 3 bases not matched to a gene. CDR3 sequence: CASSPLAGGTDTQYF. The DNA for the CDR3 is TGTGCCAGCAGCCCCCTAGCGGGGGGTACAGATACGCAGTATTTT.

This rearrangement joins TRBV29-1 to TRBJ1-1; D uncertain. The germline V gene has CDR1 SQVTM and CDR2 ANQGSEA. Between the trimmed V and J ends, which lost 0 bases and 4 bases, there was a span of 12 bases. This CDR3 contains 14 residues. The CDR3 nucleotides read TGCAGCGTTGAAGAGTATGAGTCGATCACTGAAGCTTTCTTT. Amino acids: CSVEEYESITEAFF.

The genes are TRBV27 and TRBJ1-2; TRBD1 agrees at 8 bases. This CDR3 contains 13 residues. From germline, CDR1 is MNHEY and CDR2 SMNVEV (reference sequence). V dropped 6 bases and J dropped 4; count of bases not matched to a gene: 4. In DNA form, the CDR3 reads TGTGCCAGCAGCTCAGGGGGCGGCTATGGCTACACCTTC. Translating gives CASSSGGGYGYTF.

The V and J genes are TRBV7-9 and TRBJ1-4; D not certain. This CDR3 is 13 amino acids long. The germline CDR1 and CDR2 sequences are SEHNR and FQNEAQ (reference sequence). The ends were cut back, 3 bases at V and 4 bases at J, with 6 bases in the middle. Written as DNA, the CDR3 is TGTGCCAGCAGCTTGTCAGATAATGAAAAACTGTTTTTT. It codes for CASSLSDNEKLFF. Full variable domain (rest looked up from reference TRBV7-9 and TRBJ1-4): DTGVSQNPRHKITKRGQNVTFRCDPISEHNRLYWYRQTLGQGPEFLTYFQNEAQLEKSRLLSDRFSAERPKGSFSTLEIQRTEQGDSAMYLCASSLSDNEKLFFGSGTQLSVL.

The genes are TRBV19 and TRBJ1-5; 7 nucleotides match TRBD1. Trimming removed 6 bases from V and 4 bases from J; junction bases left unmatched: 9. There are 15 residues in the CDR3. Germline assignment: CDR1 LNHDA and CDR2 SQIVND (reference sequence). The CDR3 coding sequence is TGTGCCAGTAGCGGAGGGGGCGGATCTAATCAGCCCCAGCATTTT. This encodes CASSGGGGSNQPQHF.

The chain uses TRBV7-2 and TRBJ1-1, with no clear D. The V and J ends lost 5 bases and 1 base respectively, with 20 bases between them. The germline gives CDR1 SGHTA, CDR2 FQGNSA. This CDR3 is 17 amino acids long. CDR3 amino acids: CASSPVGRVEKNTEAFF. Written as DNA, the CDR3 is TGTGCCAGCAGCCCCGTTGGGAGGGTCGAGAAGAACACTGAAGCTTTCTTT. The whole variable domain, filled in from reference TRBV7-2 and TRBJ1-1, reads GAGVSQSPSNKVTEKGKDVELRCDPISGHTALYWYRQSLGQGLEFLIYFQGNSAPDKSGLPSDRFSAERTGGSVSTLTIQRTQQEDSAVYLCASSPVGRVEKNTEAFFGQGTRLTVV.

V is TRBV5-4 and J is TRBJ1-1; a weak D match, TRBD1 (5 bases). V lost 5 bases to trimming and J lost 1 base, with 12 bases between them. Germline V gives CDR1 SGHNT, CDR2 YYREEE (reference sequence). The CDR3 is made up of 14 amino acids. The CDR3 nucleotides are TGTGCCAGCAGTAATCTTCAGGGGAACACTGAAGCTTTCTTT. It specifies CASSNLQGNTEAFF.

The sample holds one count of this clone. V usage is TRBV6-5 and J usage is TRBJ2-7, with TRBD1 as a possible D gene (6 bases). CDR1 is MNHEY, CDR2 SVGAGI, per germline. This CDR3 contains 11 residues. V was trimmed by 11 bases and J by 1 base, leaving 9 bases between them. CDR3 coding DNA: TGTGCCTCCAGGGGTTCCTACGAGCAGTACTTC. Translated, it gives CASRGSYEQYF.

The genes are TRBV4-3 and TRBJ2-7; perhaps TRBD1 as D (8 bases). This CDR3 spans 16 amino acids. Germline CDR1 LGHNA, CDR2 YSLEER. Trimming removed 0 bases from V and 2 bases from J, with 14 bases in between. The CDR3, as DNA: TGCGCCAGCAGCCAAGACCGGACAGGGACTACCTACGAGCAGTACTTC. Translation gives CASSQDRTGTTYEQYF.

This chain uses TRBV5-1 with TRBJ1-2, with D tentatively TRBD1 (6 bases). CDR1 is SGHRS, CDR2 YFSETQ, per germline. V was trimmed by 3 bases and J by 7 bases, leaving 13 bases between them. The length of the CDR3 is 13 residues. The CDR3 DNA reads TGCGCCAGCAGCTCACAGGGTACAGGTGGCTACACCTTC. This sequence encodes CASSSQGTGGYTF.

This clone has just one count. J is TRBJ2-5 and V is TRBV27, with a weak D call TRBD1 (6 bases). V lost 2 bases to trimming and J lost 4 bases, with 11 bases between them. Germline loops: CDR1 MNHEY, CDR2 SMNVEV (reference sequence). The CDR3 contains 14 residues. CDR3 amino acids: CASSLNRARETQYF. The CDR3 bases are TGTGCCAGCAGTTTAAACAGGGCGCGAGAGACCCAGTACTTC.

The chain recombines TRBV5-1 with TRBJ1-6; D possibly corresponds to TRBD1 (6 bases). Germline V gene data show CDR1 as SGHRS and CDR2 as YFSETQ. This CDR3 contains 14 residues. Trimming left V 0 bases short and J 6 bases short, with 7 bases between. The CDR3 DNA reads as TGCGCCAGCAGCTTGGACAGGGCTAATTCACCCCTCCACTTT. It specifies CASSLDRANSPLHF.

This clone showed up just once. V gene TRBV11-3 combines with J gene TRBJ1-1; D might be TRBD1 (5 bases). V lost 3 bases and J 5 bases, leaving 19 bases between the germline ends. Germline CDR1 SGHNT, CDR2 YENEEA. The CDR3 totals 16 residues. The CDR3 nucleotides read TGTGCCAGCAGCTTTTCTGCGGGGGGGTTTAAAACTGAAGCTTTCTTT. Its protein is CASSFSAGGFKTEAFF. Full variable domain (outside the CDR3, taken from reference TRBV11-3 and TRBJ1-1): EAGVVQSPRYKIIEKKQPVAFWCNPISGHNTLYWYLQNLGQGPELLIRYENEEAVDDSQLPKDRFSAERLKGVDSTLKIQPAELGDSAVYLCASSFSAGGFKTEAFFGQGTRLTVV.

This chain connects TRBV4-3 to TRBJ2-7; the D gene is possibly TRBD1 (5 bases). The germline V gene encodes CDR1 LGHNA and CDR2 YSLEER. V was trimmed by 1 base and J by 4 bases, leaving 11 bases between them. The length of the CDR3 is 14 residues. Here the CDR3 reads CASSQAGRVYEQYF. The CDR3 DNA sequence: TGCGCCAGCAGCCAAGCCGGCAGGGTTTACGAGCAGTACTTC.

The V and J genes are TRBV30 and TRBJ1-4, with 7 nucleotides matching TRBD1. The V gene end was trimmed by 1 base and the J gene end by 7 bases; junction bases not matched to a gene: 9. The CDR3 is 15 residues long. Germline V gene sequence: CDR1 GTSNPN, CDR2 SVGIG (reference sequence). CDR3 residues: CAWSGQGNRGEKLFF. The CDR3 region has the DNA TGTGCCTGGAGTGGACAGGGAAATCGGGGTGAAAAACTGTTTTTT.

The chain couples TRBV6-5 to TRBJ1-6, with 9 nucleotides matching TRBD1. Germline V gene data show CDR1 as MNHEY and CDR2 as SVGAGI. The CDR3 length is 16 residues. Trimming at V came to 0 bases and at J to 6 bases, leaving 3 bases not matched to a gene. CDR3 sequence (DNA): TGTGCCAGCAGTTACTCCGGACAGGGGTCTAATTCACCCCTCCACTTT. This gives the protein CASSYSGQGSNSPLHF.

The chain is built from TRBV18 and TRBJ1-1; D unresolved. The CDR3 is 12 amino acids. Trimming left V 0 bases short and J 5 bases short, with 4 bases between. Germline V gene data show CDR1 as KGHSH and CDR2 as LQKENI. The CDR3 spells CASSPPQTEAFF. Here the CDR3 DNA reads TGTGCCAGCTCACCACCGCAGACTGAAGCTTTCTTT.

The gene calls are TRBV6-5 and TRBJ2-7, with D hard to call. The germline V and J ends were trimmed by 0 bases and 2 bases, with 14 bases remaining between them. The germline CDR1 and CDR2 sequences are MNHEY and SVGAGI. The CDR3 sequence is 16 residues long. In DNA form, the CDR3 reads TGTGCCAGCAGTTACTCCGACGTGGGCTTCCCCTACGAGCAGTACTTC. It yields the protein CASSYSDVGFPYEQYF.

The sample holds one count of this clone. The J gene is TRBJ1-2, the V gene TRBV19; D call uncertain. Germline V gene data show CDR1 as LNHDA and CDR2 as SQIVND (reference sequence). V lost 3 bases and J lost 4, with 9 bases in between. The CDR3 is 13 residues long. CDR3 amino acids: CASSIGVVYGYTF. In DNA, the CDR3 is TGTGCCAGTAGTATCGGGGTAGTCTATGGCTACACCTTC.

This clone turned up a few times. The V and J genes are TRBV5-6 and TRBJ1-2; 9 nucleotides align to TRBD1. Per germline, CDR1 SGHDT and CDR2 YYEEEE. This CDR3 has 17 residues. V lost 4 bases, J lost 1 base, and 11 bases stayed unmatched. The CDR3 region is CASSSFRDRAFNYGYTF. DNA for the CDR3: TGTGCCAGCAGCAGCTTCCGGGACAGGGCCTTTAACTATGGCTACACCTTC.

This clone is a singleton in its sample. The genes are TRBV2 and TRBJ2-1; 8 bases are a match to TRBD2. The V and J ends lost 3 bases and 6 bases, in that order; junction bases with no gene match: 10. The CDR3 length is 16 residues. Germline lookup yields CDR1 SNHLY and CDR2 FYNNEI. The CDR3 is CASSDQKRGPFNEQFF. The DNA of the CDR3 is TGTGCCAGCAGTGATCAGAAGCGGGGGCCCTTCAATGAGCAGTTCTTC.